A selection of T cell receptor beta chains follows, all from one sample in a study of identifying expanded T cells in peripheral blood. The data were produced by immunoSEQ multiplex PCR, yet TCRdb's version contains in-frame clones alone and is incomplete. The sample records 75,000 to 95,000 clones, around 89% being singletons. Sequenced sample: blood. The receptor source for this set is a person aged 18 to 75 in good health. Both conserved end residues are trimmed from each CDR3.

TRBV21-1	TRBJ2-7	ASSRLAGGPSYEQY
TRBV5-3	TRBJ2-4	ARSQNTGKGAKNIQY
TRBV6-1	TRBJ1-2	ASSDGVGYT
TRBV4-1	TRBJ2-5	ASSQWLRETQY
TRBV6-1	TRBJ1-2	ASSEGMDPLTNYGYT
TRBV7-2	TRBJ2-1	ASSLVSGGRLEQF
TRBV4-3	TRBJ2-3	ASTQGLAGLDTQY
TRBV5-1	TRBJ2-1	ASSGLAGVSNEQF
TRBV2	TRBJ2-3	ASSVGRTRTDTQY
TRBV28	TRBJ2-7	ATETSGSSYEQY
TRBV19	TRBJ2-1	ASSMGLAGNEQF
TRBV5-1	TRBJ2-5	ASSYGTGQETQY
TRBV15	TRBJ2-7	ATSRDLGDSYEQY
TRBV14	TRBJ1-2	ASSETGGRYGYT
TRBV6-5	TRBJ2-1	ASSYKGGNEQF
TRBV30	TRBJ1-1	AWRAGVRETEAF
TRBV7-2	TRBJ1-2	ASSRTLQNYGYT
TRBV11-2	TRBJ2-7	ASSPATSWVSEQY